This T cell receptor (beta chain) was identified during a study of CD4 T cells in relation to SARS-CoV-2 and coronaviruses. Points on this clone: The antigen remains undetermined.

Germline CDR1 MNHNS, CDR2 SASEGT. Losses at the gene ends were 2 bases for V and 8 bases for J; bases not matched to a gene: 7. The length of the CDR3 is 16 residues. Study results and caveats: The cross-reactivity analysis covered only spike protein, not other viral proteins.

Before the COVID-19 pandemic, during about 2011-2019, CD4+ T cells were taken from unexposed donors. The cells were cultured for about ten days before CD4+ T cells were isolated. Unexposed-donor CD4+ T cells were probed with SARS-CoV-2 S/N and four cold-coronavirus spikes, cells permitting. Data came from immunoSEQ multiplex PCR; TCRdb stores just in-frame clones and leaves some out. The sample lists 20,000 or so clones; about 70% were seen once. The chain joins TRBV6-1 to TRBJ1-6; 9 nucleotides line up with TRBD1. This receptor was obtained from a human donor in good health. Sample: CD4+ T cells from PBMCs, cultured in vitro. CDR3 DNA sequence: TGTGCCAGCAGTGAAATTCCGGGACAGGGAGATTCACCCCTCCACTTT. Protein: CASSEIPGQGDSPLHF.